This T cell receptor (beta chain) was captured in a study of regulatory T cells in long-lasting Graves disease. CDR1 is SGDLS, CDR2 YYNGEE, per germline. The CDR3 extends over 21 amino acids. V lost 0 bases, J lost 3 bases, and 16 bases stayed unmatched. Time point of the sample: newly diagnosed GD, antithyroid drugs for less than 3 months. Following extraction of RNA from PBMCs, that RNA was used to make the TCR library. Investigators prepared the TCR beta libraries by applying iRepertoire HTBI primers and Arm-PCR of CDR3 regions. One entry per CDR3 protein results from TCRdb running MiXCR on the multiplex PCR reads. The sample has about 440,000 distinct CDR3 sequences; roughly 17% are singletons. These sequences were also reported in another study, on T cells in Graves' hyperthyroidism and ophthalmopathy.

The starting material was peripheral blood mononuclear cells (PBMCs), obtained at new diagnosis, from a patient treated with antithyroid drugs. The rearrangement uses TRBV9 and TRBJ2-7; TRBD2 agrees at 15 bases. The clonotype originates from a woman younger than 30 with Graves disease. In DNA, the CDR3 is TGTGCCAGCAGCGTAGAGTCCGGGGGCGCGGGACTAGCGGGAGGCGGCTACGAGCAGTACTTC. It codes for CASSVESGGAGLAGGGYEQYF.